The TCR beta chain under discussion was sequenced for a study of shared clonotypes between healthy human individuals. Unsorted PBMC replicate PCRs drew on about 290 ng DNA, representing tens of thousands of T cell genomes. Some clones are missing from TCRdb's copy, which holds only in-frame ones; the method was immunoSEQ multiplex PCR. The sample lists about 490,000 clones, approximately 78% seen once, with 12% in the top ten. CDR3 length: 15 amino acids. The germline gives CDR1 SGHTA, CDR2 FQGNSA. Trimming cost V 5 bases and J 8 bases, with 21 bases left between them. This clone was observed a handful of times.

This chain links TRBV7-2 with TRBJ1-2; possible D gene TRBD1, 5 bases. This TCR came from a woman between 40 and 55 years old in good health. Some clones in this sample may be carry-over from other donors' samples. Sequences were obtained from PBMCs. The CDR3 bases are TGTGCCAGCAGCCTATTTGCCGGGGCAGCGGGGGGCTACACCTTC. Translated, it gives CASSLFAGAAGGYTF.